This paragraph covers one TCR beta chain sequence. No antigen is known for it. A much bigger clone sits one base away, suggesting this may be a read error. CDR1 is SNHLY, CDR2 FYNNEI, per germline. This CDR3 is built from 15 residues. These data are taken from a study of early T cells in non-severe SARS-CoV-2 infection. Study context: Sequencing targeted bulk RNA from unsorted whole blood, leaving chains unpaired.

Researchers tagged individual cDNA molecules with unique molecular identifiers. TCRdb re-called the 5' RACE reads through MiXCR, storing one row per CDR3 protein. Here the sample spans 65,000 to 70,000 distinct CDR3 sequences, more than 10% being singletons. Points from the study as a whole: Matching results from VDJdb favored anti-spike CD8 responses, leaving private and CD4 specificities undetected.

The chain links TRBV2 to TRBJ2-7; 7 bases agree with TRBD2. The specimen was whole blood. The TCR comes from an adult who was a healthcare worker with PCR-confirmed SARS-CoV-2 infection or an uninfected control (not recorded which). Written as DNA, the CDR3 is TGTGCCTGCAGTGGGGCTAGCGGAGGCTCCTACGAGCAGTACTTC. It yields the protein CACSGASGGSYEQYF.